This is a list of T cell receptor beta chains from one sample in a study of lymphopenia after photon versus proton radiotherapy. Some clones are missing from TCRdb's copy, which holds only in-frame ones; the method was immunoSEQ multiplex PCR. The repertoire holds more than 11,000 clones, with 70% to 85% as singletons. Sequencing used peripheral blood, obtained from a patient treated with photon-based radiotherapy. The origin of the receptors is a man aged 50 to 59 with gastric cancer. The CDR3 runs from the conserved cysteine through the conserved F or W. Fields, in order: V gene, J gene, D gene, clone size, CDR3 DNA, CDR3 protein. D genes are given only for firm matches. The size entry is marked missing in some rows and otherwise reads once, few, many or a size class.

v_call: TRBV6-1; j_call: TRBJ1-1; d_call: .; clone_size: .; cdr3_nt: TGTGCCAGCAGTGAAAACGGGGGGATCACTGAAGCTTTCTTT; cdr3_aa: CASSENGGITEAFF
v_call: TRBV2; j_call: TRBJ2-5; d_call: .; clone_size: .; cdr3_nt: TGTGCCAGCAGTCAAGACGTACAAGAGACCCAGTACTTC; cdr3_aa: CASSQDVQETQYF
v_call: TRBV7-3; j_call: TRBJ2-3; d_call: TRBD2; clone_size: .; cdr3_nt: TGTGCCAGCAGCTTGGGACTAGCGGGGGATACGCAGTATTTT; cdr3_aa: CASSLGLAGDTQYF
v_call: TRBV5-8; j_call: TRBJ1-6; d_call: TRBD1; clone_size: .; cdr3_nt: TGTGCCAGCAGCTTGGGTATACAGGGGATGAATTCACCCCTCCACTTT; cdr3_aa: CASSLGIQGMNSPLHF
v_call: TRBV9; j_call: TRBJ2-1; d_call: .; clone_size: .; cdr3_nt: TGTGCCAGCAGCGTAGGCGGCAGGAGCTCCTACAATGAGCAGTTCTTC; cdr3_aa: CASSVGGRSSYNEQFF
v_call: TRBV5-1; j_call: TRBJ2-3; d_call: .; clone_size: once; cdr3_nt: TGCGCCAGCAGCCCGGACATGGTATTTGCAGATACGCAGTATTTT; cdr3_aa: CASSPDMVFADTQYF
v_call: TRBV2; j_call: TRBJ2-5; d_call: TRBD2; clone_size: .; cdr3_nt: TGTGCCAGCAGTGAAGGTGTTAGCGGGGGACAAGAGACCCAGTACTTC; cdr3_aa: CASSEGVSGGQETQYF
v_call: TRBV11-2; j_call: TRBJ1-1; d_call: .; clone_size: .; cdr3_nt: TGTGCCAGCAGCCCACCTTCCGGGTATACTGAAGCTTTCTTT; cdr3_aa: CASSPPSGYTEAFF
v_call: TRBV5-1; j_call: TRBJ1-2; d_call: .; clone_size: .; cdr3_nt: TGCGCCAGCAGAGCTACAGGGTTTGATGGCTACACCTTC; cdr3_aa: CASRATGFDGYTF
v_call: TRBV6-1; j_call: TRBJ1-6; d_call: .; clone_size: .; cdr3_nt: TGTGCCAGCAGTGAAGATGGGGGTGTCCTCCACTTT; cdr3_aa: CASSEDGGVLHF
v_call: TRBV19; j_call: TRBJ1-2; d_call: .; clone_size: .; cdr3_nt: TGTGCCAGTAGTAGGTCAGGGAAGGATGGCTACACCTTC; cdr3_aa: CASSRSGKDGYTF
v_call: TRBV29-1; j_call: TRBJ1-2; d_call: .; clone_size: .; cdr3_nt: TGCAGCGTGGCTCAAGTCACTATCTATGGCTACACCTTC; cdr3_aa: CSVAQVTIYGYTF
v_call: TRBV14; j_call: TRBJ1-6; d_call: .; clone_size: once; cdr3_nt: TGTGCCAGCAGCCCGGACGTTCGGTATTCACCCCTCCACTTT; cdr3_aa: CASSPDVRYSPLHF
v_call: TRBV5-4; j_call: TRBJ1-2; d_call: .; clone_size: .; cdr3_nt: TGTGCCAGCAGCCCGTCCGGAAGTAACTATGGCTACACCTTC; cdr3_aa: CASSPSGSNYGYTF
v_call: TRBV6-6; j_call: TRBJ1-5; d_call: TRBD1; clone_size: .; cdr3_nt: TGTGCCAGCAGCTGGGACAGAGACAATCAGCCCCAGCATTTT; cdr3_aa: CASSWDRDNQPQHF
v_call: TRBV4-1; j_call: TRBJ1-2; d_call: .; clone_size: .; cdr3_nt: TGCGCCAGCAGCCAAGATTCGGCGGGGAACTATGGCTACACCTTC; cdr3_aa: CASSQDSAGNYGYTF
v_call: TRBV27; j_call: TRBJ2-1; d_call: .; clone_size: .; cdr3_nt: TGTGCCAGCACCCTCGAAAGGGGCTACAATGAGCAGTTCTTC; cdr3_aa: CASTLERGYNEQFF
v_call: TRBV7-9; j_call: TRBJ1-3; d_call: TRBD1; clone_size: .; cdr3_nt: TGTGCCAGCAGTCCGGGACAGGGAAGAAACACCATATATTTT; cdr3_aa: CASSPGQGRNTIYF
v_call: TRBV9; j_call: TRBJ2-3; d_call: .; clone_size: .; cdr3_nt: TGTGCCAGCAGCGTAGGAACAGATACGCAGTATTTT; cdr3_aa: CASSVGTDTQYF
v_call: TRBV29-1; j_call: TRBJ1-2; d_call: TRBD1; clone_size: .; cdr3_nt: TGCAGCGTGGTAGGGGGCGGGAGCTACACCTTC; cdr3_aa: CSVVGGGSYTF
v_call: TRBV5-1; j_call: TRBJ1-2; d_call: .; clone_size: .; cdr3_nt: TGCGCCAGCAGCCTCGGGACGGGATATGGCTACACCTTC; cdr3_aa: CASSLGTGYGYTF
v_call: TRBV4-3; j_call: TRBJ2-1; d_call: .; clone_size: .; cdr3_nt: TGCGCCAGCAGCCAAGAACGGTTGGAACCCAAAGGTGAGCAGTTCTTC; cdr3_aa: CASSQERLEPKGEQFF
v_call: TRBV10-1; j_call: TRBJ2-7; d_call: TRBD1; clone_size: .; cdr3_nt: TGCGCCAGCAGTGATCCCGGGACAGGGAACTACGAGCAGTACTTC; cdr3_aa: CASSDPGTGNYEQYF
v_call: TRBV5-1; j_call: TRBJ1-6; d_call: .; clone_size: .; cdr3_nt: TGCGCCAGCAGCTTGGACAGTTCTTCACCCCTCCACTTT; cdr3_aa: CASSLDSSSPLHF
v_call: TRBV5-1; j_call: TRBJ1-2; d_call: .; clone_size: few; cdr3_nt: TGCGCCAGCAGGTGCTACACCTTC; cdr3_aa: CASRCYTF
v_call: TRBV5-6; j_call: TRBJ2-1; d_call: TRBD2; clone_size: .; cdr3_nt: TGTGCCAGCAGCTTGGAGCTAGCGGGGGGCCTTAATGAGCAGTTCTTC; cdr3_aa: CASSLELAGGLNEQFF
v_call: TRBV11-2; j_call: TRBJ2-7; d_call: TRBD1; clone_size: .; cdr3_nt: TGTGCCAGCAGCGGTTTGGTTTCGACAGGGTCCTACGAGCAGTACTTC; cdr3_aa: CASSGLVSTGSYEQYF
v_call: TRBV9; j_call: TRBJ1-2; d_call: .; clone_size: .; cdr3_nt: TGTGCCAGCAGCCCCTCTTCCGTCTATGGCTACACCTTC; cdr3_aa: CASSPSSVYGYTF
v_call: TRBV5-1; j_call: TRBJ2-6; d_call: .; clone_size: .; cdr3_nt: TGCGCCAGCAGTGGAACTTCCTTAAGCTCTGGGGCCAACGTCCTGACTTTC; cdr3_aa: CASSGTSLSSGANVLTF
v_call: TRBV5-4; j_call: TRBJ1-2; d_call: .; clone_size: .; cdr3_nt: TGTGCCAGCAGTCGCGCCAGGTTGGAAGGCTACACCTTC; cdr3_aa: CASSRARLEGYTF
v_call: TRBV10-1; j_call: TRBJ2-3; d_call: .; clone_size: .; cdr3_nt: TGCGCCAGTAGGGACAGCACAGATACGCAGTATTTT; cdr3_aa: CASRDSTDTQYF
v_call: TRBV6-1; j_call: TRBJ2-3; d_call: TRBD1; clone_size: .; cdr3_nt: TGTGCCAGCAGGGGGACAGGCTACACAGATACGCAGTATTTT; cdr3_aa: CASRGTGYTDTQYF
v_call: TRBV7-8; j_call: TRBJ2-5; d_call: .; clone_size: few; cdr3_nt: TGTGCCAGCAGCCCGGGGCAAGAGACCCAGTACTTC; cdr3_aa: CASSPGQETQYF
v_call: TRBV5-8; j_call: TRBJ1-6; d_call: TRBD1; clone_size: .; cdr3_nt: TGTGCCAGCAGCCCCGGACAGGGCGGGTCACCCCTCCACTTT; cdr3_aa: CASSPGQGGSPLHF
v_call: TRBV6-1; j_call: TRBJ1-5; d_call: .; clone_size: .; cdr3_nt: TGTGCCAGCAGTGTTCCGGGAGGGGTAGGTAGTCAGCCCCAGCATTTT; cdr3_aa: CASSVPGGVGSQPQHF
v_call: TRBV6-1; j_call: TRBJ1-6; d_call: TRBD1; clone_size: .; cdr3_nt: TGTGCCAGCAGTGAACCAGGGGGGACAGTCAATTCACCCCTCCACTTT; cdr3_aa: CASSEPGGTVNSPLHF
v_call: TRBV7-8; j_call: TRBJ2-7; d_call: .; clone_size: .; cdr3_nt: TGTGCCAGCAGCTTAGAGTCTGAGATCTCCTACGAGCAGTACTTC; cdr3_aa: CASSLESEISYEQYF
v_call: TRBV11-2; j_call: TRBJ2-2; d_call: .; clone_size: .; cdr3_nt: TGTGCCAGCAGTCTAGGATACGCGAACACCGGGGAGCTGTTTTTT; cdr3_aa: CASSLGYANTGELFF
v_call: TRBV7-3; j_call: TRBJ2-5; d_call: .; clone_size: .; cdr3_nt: TGTGCCAGCAGGCCCACCGGGACGCCGGGGGAGACCCAGTACTTC; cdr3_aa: CASRPTGTPGETQYF
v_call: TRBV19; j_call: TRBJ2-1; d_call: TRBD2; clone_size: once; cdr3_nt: TGTGCCAGTAGCCCTCTAGCGGGGGGCGCCTACAATGAGCAGTTCTTC; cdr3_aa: CASSPLAGGAYNEQFF
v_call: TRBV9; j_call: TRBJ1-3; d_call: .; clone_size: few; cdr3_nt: TGTGCCAGCAGCGTGGGAGTCTCTGGAAACACCATATATTTT; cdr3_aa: CASSVGVSGNTIYF
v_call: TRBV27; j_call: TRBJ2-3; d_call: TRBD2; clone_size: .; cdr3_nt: TGTGCCAGCAGTATGTATAGCGGGCCCCGTGGCGCAGATACGCAGTATTTT; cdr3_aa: CASSMYSGPRGADTQYF
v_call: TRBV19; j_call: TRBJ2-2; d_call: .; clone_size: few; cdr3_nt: TGTGCCAGTAGTATAGGCGCTGGCGGGGAGCTGTTTTTT; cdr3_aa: CASSIGAGGELFF
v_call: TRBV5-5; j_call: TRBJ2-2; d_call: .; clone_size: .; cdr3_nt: TGTGCCAGCAGATTGGACAGACCAAACACCGGGGAGCTGTTTTTT; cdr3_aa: CASRLDRPNTGELFF
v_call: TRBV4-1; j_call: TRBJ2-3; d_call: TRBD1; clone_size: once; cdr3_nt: TGCGCCAGCAGCCAAGTCTCGGACAGGGTCCCAGATACGCAGTATTTT; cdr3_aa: CASSQVSDRVPDTQYF
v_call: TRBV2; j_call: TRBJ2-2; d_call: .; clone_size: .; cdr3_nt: TGTGCCAGCAAGAAAAGGGCGGACACCGGGGAGCTGTTTTTT; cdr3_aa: CASKKRADTGELFF
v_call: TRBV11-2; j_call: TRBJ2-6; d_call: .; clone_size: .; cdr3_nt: TGTGCCAGCAGCTTAATCCAGGGGCGAATCTCCCGGGCCAACGTCCTGACTTTC; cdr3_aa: CASSLIQGRISRANVLTF
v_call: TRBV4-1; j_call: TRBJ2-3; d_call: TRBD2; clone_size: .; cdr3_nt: TGCGCCAGCAGCTCCTCCGGTAGCGGGGCTTGGGATACGCAGTATTTT; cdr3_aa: CASSSSGSGAWDTQYF